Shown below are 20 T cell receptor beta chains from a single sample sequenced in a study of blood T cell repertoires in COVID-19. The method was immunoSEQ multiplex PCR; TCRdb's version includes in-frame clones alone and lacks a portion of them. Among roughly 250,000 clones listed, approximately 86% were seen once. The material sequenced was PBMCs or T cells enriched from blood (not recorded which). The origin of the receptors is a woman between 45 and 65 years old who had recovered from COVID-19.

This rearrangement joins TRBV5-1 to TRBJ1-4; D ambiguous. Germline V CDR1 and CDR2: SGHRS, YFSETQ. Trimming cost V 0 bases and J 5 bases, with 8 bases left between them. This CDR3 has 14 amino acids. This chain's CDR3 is CASSLVGKNEKLFF. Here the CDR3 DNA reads TGCGCCAGCAGCTTGGTCGGGAAAAATGAAAAACTGTTTTTT.

CDR3 in amino acids: CASSSPYRGDYEQYF. CDR3 nucleotides: TGTGCCAGCAGCTCACCCTACAGGGGAGACTACGAGCAGTACTTC. The chain employs TRBV11-2 and TRBJ2-7, with 7 nucleotides matching TRBD1. The CDR3 sequence is 15 residues long. CDR1 and CDR2 (germline): SGHAT, FQNNGV. V was clipped by 4 bases and J by 3 bases; unmatched bases: 9.

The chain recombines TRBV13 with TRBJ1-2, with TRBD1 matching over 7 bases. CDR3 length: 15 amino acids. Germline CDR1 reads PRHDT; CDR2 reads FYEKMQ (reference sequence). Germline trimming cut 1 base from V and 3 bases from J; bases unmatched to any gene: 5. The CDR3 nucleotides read TGTGCCAGCAGCTTAGAGGGGGCGAGTTACTATGGCTACACCTTC. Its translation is CASSLEGASYYGYTF.

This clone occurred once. The CDR3 loop is CATSDKTGVHETQYF. CDR3 DNA sequence: TGTGCCACCAGTGATAAGACAGGGGTACACGAGACCCAGTACTTC. This chain links TRBV24-1 with TRBJ2-5; TRBD1 matches 8 bases. Germline CDR1 and CDR2: KGHDR and SFDVKD. This CDR3 is 15 amino acids long. V lost 3 bases and J lost 5; bases outside the gene matches: 7.

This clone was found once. The CDR3 DNA sequence: TGCAGCGCTAGCTTAGGGGTTGAGCAGTACTTC. It encodes CSASLGVEQYF. The chain employs TRBV29-1 and TRBJ2-7; the D call may be TRBD1 or TRBD2 (5 bases each). From germline, CDR1 is SQVTM and CDR2 ANQGSEA. CDR3 length equals 11 residues. The V and J ends lost 7 bases and 7 bases respectively, with 14 bases between them.

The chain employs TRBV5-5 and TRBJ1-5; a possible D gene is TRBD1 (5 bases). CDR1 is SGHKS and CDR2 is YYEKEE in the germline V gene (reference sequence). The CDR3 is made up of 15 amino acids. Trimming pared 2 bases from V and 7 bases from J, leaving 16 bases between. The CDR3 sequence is CASSFGGGTEQPQHF. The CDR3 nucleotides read TGTGCCAGCAGCTTTGGGGGGGGAACTGAGCAGCCCCAGCATTTT.

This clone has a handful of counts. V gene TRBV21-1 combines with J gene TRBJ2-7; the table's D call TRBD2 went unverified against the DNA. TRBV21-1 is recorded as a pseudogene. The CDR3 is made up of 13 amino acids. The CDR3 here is CASPSGPAYEQYF. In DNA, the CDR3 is TGTGCCAGCCCCTCGGGTCCTGCCTACGAGCAGTACTTC.

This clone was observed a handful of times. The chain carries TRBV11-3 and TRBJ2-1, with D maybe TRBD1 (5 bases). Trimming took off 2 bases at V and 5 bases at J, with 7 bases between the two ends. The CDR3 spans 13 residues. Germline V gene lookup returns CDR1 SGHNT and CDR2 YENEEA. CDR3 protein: CASSLPGNNEQFF. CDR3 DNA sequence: TGTGCCAGCAGCTTACCAGGGAACAATGAGCAGTTCTTC.

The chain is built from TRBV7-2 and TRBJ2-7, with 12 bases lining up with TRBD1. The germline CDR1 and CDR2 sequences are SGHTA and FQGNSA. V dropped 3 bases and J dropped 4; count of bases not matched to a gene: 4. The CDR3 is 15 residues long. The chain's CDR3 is CASSLRDRGLYEQYF. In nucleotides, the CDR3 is TGTGCCAGCAGCTTGCGGGACAGGGGGCTTTACGAGCAGTACTTC.

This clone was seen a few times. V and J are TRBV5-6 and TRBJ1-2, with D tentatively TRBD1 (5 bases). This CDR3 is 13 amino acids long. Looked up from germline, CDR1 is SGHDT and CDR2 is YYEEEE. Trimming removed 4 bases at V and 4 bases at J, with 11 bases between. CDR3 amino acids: CASSGANAYGYTF. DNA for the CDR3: TGTGCCAGCAGCGGGGCGAATGCCTATGGCTACACCTTC. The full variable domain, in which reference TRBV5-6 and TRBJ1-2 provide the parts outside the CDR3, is DAGVTQSPTHLIKTRGQQVTLRCSPKSGHDTVSWYQQALGQGPQFIFQYYEEEERQRGNFPDRFSGHQFPNYSSELNVNALLLGDSALYLCASSGANAYGYTFGSGTRLTVV.

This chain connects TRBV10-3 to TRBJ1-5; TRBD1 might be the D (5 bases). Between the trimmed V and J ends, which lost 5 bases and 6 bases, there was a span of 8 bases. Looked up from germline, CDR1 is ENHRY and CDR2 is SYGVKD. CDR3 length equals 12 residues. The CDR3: CAISPDSQPQHF. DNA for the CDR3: TGTGCCATCAGTCCTGACAGTCAGCCCCAGCATTTT.

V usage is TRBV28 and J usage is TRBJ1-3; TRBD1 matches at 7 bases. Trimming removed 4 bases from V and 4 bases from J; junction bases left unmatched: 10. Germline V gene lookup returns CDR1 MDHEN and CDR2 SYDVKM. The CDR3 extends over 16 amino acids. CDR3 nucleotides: TGTGCCAGCAGTTCGAACAGGGGTTTAGCCGGAAACACCATATATTTT. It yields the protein CASSSNRGLAGNTIYF.

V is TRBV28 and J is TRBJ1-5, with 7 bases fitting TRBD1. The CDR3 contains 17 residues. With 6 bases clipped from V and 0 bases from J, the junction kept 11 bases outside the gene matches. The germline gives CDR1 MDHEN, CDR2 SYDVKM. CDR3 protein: CASRSNRGLVSNQPQHF. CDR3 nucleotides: TGTGCCAGCAGATCCAACAGGGGATTGGTTAGCAATCAGCCCCAGCATTTT. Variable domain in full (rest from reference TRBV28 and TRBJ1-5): DVKVTQSSRYLVKRTGEKVFLECVQDMDHENMFWYRQDPGLGLRLIYFSYDVKMKEKGDIPEGYSVSREKKERFSLILESASTNQTSMYLCASRSNRGLVSNQPQHFGDGTRLSIL.

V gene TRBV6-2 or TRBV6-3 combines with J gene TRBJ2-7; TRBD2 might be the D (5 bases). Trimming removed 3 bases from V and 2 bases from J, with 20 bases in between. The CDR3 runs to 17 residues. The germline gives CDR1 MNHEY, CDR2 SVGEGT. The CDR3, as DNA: TGTGCCAGCAGTTATATCCCCACTAGAACGTCGACCTACGAGCAGTACTTC. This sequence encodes CASSYIPTRTSTYEQYF.

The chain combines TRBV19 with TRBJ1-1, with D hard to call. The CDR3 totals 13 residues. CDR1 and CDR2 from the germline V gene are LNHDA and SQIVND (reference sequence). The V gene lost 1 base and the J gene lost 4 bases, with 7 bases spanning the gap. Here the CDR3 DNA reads TGTGCCAGTAGTATAGGAGGGTCCACTGAAGCTTTCTTT. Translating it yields CASSIGGSTEAFF. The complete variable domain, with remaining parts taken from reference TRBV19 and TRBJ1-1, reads DGGITQSPKYLFRKEGQNVTLSCEQNLNHDAMYWYRQDPGQGLRLIYYSQIVNDFQKGDIAEGYSVSREKKESFPLTVTSAQKNPTAFYLCASSIGGSTEAFFGQGTRLTVV.

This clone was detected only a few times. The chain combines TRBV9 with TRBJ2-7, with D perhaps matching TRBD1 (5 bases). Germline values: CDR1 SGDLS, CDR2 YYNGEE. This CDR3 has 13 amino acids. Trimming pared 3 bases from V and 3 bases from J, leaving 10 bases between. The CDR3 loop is CASSASQDYEQYF. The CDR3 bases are TGTGCCAGCAGCGCGTCACAGGACTACGAGCAGTACTTC. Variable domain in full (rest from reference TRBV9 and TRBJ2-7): DSGVTQTPKHLITATGQRVTLRCSPRSGDLSVYWYQQSLDQGLQFLIQYYNGEERAKGNILERFSAQQFPDLHSELNLSSLELGDSALYFCASSASQDYEQYFGPGTRLTVT.

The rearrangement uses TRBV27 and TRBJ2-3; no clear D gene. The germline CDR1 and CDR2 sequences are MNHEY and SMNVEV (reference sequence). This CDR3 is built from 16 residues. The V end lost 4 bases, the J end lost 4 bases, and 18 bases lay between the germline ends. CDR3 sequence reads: CASSYGRLYPADTQYF. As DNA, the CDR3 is TGTGCCAGCAGTTACGGTAGACTCTACCCCGCAGATACGCAGTATTTT.

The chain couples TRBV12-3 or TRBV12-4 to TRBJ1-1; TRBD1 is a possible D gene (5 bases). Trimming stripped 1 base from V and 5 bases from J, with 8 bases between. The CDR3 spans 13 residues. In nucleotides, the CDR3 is TGTGCCAGCAGTTTAGGGGGGGAGACTGAAGCTTTCTTT. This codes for CASSLGGETEAFF.

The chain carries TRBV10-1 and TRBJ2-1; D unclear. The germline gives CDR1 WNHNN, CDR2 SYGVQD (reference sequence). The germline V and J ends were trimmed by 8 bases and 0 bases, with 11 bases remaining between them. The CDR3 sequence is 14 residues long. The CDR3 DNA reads TGCGCCAGCGTGGTAGCTAGCTCCTACAATGAGCAGTTCTTC. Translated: CASVVASSYNEQFF.

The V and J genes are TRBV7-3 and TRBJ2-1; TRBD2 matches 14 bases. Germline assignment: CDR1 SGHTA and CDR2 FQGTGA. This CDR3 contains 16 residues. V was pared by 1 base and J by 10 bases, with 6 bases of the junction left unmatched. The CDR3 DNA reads TGTGCCAGCAGCTTAAGGGGACTAGCGGGAGTGGGGGAGCAGTTCTTC. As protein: CASSLRGLAGVGEQFF.